This T cell receptor (beta chain) comes out of a study of T cell responses to AZD1222 COVID-19 vaccine (dated by TCRdb to the early 2020s). Background on the whole study: A total of under 250 trial participants underwent TCR sequencing, of whom roughly 210 had received two doses of AZD1222 and around 25 had received two doses of the MenACWY control vaccine. Trial participants were enrolled into age subgroups of 18-55, 56-69 and 70-plus years, which contained 148, 28 and 57 TCR-sequenced participants, respectively.

The time point label for this specimen denotes: about 28 days (+/-7) after the second vaccine dose. AZD1222 recipients whose second dose came at about 4 weeks and those whose second dose came at about 12 weeks were combined into one group, since spike-specific TCR depth and breadth did not differ between the two schedules. Vaccinee samples came from UK trials COV001 and COV002, including a single-blind randomized controlled phase 2/3 trial of AZD1222 (ChAdOx1 nCoV-19) in healthy adults. Trial participant PBMC samples were collected at day 0 and day 28 after the second dose for TCRbeta chain sequencing. What the research found in general, with its limitations: After two AZD1222 doses, both the breadth and the depth of spike-specific TCRs were significantly higher than at day 0 and than in MenACWY recipients. Reportedly, close to half of the unique spike-specific TCRs recognized epitopes lying outside the regions that are mutated in the B.1.351 and B.1.1.7 variants. No day 14 peak-response samples were available, so repertoires were characterized only after the peak T cell response. CD4 TCRs associated with the vaccine covered the entire spike protein, and the dominant responses were in regions 160-218 and 743-854. In the small 56-69-year group, the increase in depth fell short of significance, most likely because of low power. Conclusions about previously exposed vaccinees are limited because only five or six AZD1222 recipients were SARS-CoV-2 seropositive at baseline. Participants were mostly white British and included more females than males, and it was suggested by the authors that clonal diversity may have been underestimated.

Trimming takes 4 bases from V and 0 bases from J, and the germline ends sit 11 bases apart. The germline V gene provides CDR1 MRHNA and CDR2 SNTAGT. Including the terminal cysteine and phenylalanine, the CDR3 comprises 15 residues. The kept DNA is CDR3 alone, 45 bases in frame from the first base. As concerns this clone: Its antigen remains unidentified. The input lacks base qualities; no much larger clone sits a single base away.

The CDR3 regions of human TCRbeta chains were subjected to immunosequencing. The study's processing was this. TCRs in the repertoires were compared against a reference library of SARS-CoV-2-specific TCRs that had been generated with the MIRA antigen-specificity platform. Breadth was defined as the fraction of unique TCRs that were SARS-CoV-2-associated. Depth was defined as the fraction of total T cells that were SARS-CoV-2-associated. Using the MIRA data, each spike-specific TCR was assigned both to the spike region to which the TCR was reactive and to a CD4 or CD8 class. Log10-transformed breadth and depth values were compared by one-way ANOVA with Sidak's multiple comparisons tests. TCRdb took this table from immuneACCESS and kept in-frame rearrangements with V and J called. Such tables lack part of the clones; where checked against another copy, unresolved V genes explain under half of the gap, and the rest is unexplained. V and J calls and clone size follow that table, whereas D and trimming were derived from the DNA. For this sample the table gives 90,000 to 130,000 clones, of which roughly 90% were detected only once. The ten largest clones add up to 15% of the sample.

The TCR sequence derives from an adult who received the AZD1222 COVID-19 vaccine. This specimen was peripheral blood, taken 28 days after the second AZD1222 dose. The V gene is TRBV6-4 and the J gene is TRBJ2-3; the D segment could be TRBD2, given 6 matching bases. CDR3 sequence: CASSGSGTSTDTQYF. The base sequence is TGTGCCAGCAGTGGTAGCGGAACTAGCACAGATACGCAGTATTTT.